This TCR beta chain was recovered during a study of T cell clones after liver transplantation. Looking at the study overall: Samples came from ITN030ST, which attempted immunosuppression withdrawal within 2 years of liver transplantation.

Losses at the gene ends were 3 bases for V and 2 bases for J; bases not matched to a gene: 12. The CDR3 has 17 residues. Germline V gene sequence: CDR1 SGHTS, CDR2 YDEGEE. The assay was immunoSEQ multiplex PCR, and TCRdb's table has in-frame clones only and misses some. Altogether 95,000 to 130,000 clones are present, over 75% being singletons, with the ten largest covering 0.8% to 0.9%. The sequenced sample was CD4+ T cells from blood, obtained 12 months after liver transplant. This clonotype was sampled from a human patient who received a liver transplant. Some T cells may be the graft donor's. The chain is built from TRBV5-8 and TRBJ2-3; 7 bases are shared with TRBD2. The CDR3 here is CASSYQTSLFPTDTQYF. CDR3 nucleotide sequence: TGTGCCAGCAGCTACCAGACTAGCCTCTTTCCCACAGATACGCAGTATTTT.